This is a list of T cell receptor beta chains from one sample in a study of T cells in Graves' hyperthyroidism and ophthalmopathy. TCRdb recomputed calls from the multiplex PCR reads with MiXCR, one row per CDR3 protein. The sample lists roughly 180,000 distinct CDR3 sequences, over 15% occurring once. Sequenced input: blood. The receptors were sampled from a woman in her fifties or sixties with Graves' hyperthyroidism. CDR3s leave out the opening cysteine and the closing phenylalanine or tryptophan. A D gene is named only where the DNA matches it firmly.

d_gene,j_gene,v_gene,CDR3aa
NA,TRBJ1-1,TRBV28,ASSGQMNTEAF
NA,TRBJ1-4,TRBV3-1,ASSPAYNEKLF
NA,TRBJ2-1,TRBV18,ASSPLKGTGDLSSYNEQF
NA,TRBJ1-4,TRBV6-1,AISGRRGSELF
TRBD1,TRBJ1-2,TRBV3-1,ASSQHGQGRNYGYT
NA,TRBJ1-1,TRBV6-5,ASSYGDTSAEAF
NA,TRBJ2-2,TRBV18,ASSPAGSNTGELF
TRBD1,TRBJ2-7,TRBV5-1,ASSSDRAVAYEQY
NA,TRBJ2-2,TRBV9,ASSVGGTTRAGELF
TRBD1,TRBJ1-2,TRBV7-2,ASIKQGNYGYT